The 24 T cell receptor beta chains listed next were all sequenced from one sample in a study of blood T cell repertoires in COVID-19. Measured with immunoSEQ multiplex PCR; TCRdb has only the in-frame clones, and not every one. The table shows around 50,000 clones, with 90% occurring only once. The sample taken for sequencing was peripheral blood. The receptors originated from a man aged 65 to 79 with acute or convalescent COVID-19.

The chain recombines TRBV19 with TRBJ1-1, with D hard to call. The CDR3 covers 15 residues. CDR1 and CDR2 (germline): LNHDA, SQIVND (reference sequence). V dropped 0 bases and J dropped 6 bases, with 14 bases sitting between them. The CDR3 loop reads CASSIDRTVSAEAFF. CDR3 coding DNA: TGTGCCAGTAGTATAGATAGAACAGTCTCCGCTGAAGCTTTCTTT.

CDR3 amino acids: CASSEALGQDDGYTF. The CDR3 DNA sequence: TGTGCCAGCAGTGAAGCGCTGGGGCAGGACGATGGCTACACCTTC. The chain recombines TRBV2 with TRBJ1-2, with D perhaps matching TRBD1 (5 bases). V lost 0 bases, J lost 6 bases, and 14 bases lay in between. CDR1 SNHLY and CDR2 FYNNEI come from the germline V gene. The length of the CDR3 is 15 residues.

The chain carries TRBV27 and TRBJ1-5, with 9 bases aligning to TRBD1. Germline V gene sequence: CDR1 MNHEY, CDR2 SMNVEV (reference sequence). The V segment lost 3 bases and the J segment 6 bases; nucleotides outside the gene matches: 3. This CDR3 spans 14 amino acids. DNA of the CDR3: TGTGCCAGCAGTTTCAACAGGGGGCTTCAGCCCCAGCATTTT. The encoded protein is CASSFNRGLQPQHF.

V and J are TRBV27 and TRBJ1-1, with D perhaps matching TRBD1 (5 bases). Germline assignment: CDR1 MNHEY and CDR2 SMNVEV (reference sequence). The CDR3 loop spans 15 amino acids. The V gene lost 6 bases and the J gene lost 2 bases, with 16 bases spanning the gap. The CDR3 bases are TGTGCCAGCAGCCCCCAGACAGACCATAACACTGAAGCTTTCTTT. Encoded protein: CASSPQTDHNTEAFF.

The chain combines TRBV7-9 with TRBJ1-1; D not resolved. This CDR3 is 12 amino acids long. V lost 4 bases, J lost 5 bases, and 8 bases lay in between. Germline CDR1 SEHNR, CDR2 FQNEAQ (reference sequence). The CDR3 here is CASSSGKTEAFF. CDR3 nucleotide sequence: TGTGCCAGCAGCTCCGGGAAGACTGAAGCTTTCTTT.

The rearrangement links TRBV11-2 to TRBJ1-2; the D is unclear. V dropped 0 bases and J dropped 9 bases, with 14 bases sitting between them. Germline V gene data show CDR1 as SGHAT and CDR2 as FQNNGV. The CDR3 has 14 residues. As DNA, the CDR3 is TGTGCCAGCAGCTTAGAGCGGGGTATAGGGAGCTACACCTTC. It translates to CASSLERGIGSYTF. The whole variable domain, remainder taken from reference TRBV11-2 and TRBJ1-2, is EAGVAQSPRYKIIEKRQSVAFWCNPISGHATLYWYQQILGQGPKLLIQFQNNGVVDDSQLPKDRFSAERLKGVDSTLKIQPAKLEDSAVYLCASSLERGIGSYTFGSGTRLTVV.

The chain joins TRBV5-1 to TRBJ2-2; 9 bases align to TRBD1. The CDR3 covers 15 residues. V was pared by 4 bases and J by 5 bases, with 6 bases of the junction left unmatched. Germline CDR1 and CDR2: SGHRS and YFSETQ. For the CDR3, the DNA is TGCGCCAGCAGCAAAACAGGGGGCGCAACCGGGGAGCTGTTTTTT. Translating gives CASSKTGGATGELFF.

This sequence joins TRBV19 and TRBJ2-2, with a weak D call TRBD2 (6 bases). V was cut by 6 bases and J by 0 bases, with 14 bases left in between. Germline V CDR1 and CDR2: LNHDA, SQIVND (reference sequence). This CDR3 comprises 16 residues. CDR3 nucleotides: TGTGCCAGTAGCTCCTACGGGGGACCGAACACCGGGGAGCTGTTTTTT. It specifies CASSSYGGPNTGELFF.

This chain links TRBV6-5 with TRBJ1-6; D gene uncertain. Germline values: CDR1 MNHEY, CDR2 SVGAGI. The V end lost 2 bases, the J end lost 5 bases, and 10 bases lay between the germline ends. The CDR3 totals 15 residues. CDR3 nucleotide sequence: TGTGCCAGCAGTTACGCGAACAGAGATAATTCACCCCTCCACTTT. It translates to CASSYANRDNSPLHF.

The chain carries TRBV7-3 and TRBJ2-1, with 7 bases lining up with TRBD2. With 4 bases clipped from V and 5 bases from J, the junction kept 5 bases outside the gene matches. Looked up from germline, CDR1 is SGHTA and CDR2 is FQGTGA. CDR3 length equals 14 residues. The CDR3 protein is CASSWGGRNNEQFF. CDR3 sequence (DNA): TGTGCCAGCAGCTGGGGGGGTAGGAACAATGAGCAGTTCTTC.

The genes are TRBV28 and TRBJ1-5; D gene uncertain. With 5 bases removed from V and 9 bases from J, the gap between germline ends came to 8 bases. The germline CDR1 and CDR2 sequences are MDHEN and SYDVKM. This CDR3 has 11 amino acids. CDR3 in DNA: TGTGCCAGCAGTGCTATTGGGCCCCAGCATTTT. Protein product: CASSAIGPQHF.

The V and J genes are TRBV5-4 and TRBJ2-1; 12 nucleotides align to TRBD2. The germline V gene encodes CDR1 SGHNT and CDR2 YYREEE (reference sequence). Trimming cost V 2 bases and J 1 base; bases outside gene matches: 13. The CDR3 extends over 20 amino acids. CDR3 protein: CASSFGLAGSIQSSYNEQFF. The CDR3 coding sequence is TGTGCCAGCAGCTTTGGACTAGCGGGGTCTATTCAATCATCCTACAATGAGCAGTTCTTC.

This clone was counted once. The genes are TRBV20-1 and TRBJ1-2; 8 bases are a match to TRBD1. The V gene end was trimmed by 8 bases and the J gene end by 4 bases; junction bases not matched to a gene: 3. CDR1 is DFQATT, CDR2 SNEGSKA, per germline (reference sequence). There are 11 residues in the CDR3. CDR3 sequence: CSTGQGYGYTF. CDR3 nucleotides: TGCAGTACAGGACAGGGCTATGGCTACACCTTC.

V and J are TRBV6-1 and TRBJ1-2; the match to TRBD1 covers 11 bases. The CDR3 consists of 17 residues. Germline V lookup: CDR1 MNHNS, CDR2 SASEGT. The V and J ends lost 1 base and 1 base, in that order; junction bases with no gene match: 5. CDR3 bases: TGTGCCAGCAGTGAAGTACGGACAGGGGGCCTTAACTATGGCTACACCTTC. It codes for CASSEVRTGGLNYGYTF.

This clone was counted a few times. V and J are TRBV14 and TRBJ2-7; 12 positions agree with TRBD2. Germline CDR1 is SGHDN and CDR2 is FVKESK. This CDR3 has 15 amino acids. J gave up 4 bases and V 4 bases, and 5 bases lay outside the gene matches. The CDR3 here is CASSPGLAGGYEQYF. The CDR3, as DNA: TGTGCCAGCAGCCCGGGACTAGCGGGTGGGTACGAGCAGTACTTC.

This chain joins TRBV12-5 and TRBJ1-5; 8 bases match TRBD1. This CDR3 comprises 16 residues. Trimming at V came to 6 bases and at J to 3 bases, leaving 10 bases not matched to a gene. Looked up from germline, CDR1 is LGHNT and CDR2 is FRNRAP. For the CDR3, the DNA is TGTGCTAGTGGCCCATCGACAGGGGTCTACAATCAGCCCCAGCATTTT. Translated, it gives CASGPSTGVYNQPQHF.

The CDR3 nucleotides are TGTGCCAGCAGCTCAAGTAGGGGAAGTTCACCCCTCCACTTT. It codes for CASSSSRGSSPLHF. The chain is built from TRBV7-2 and TRBJ1-6; a possible D gene is TRBD1 (5 bases). Deletions cut 4 bases from V and 9 bases from J, with 13 bases between. This CDR3 contains 14 residues. Germline CDR1 is SGHTA and CDR2 is FQGNSA.

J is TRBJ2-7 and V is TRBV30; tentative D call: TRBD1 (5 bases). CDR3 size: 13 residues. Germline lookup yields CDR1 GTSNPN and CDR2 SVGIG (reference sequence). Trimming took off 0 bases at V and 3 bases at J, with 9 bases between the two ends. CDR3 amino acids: CAWSVGRIYEQYF. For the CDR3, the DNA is TGTGCCTGGAGTGTGGGGCGAATCTACGAGCAGTACTTC.

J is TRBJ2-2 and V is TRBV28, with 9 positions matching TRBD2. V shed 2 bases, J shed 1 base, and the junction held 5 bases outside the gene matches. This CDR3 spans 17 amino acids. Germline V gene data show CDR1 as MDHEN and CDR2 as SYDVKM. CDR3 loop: CASSLRLAGRNTGELFF. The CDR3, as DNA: TGTGCCAGCAGTTTAAGGCTAGCGGGGAGGAACACCGGGGAGCTGTTTTTT.

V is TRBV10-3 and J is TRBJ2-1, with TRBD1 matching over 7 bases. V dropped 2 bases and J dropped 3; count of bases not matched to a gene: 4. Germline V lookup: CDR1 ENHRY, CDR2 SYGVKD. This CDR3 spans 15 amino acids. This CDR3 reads CAISERQGDYNEQFF. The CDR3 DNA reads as TGTGCCATCAGTGAGAGGCAGGGGGACTACAATGAGCAGTTCTTC.

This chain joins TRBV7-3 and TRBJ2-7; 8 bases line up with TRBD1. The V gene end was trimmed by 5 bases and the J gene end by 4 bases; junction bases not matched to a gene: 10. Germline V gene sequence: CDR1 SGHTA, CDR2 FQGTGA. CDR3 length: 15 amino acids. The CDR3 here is CASSPTGTGRYEQYF. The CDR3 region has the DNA TGTGCCAGCAGCCCTACCGGGACAGGAAGATACGAGCAGTACTTC.

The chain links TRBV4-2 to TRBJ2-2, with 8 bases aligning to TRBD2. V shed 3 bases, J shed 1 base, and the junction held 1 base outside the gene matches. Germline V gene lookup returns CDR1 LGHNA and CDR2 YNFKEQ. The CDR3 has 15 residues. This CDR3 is CASSHAGGNTGELFF. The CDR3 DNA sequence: TGTGCCAGCAGCCATGCGGGGGGGAACACCGGGGAGCTGTTTTTT.

CDR3: CASRAGGRGAFF. CDR3 DNA: TGTGCCAGCCGCGCAGGCGGGAGAGGAGCTTTCTTT. The chain has TRBV21-1 and TRBJ1-1. TRBV21-1 is a pseudogene. CDR3 length equals 12 residues.

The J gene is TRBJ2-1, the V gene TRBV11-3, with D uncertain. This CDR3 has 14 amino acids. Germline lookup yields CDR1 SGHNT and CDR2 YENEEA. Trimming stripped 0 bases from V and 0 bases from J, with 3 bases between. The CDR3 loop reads CASSLDSSYNEQFF. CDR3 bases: TGTGCCAGCAGCTTAGACAGCTCCTACAATGAGCAGTTCTTC. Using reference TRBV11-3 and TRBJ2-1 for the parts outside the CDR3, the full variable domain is EAGVVQSPRYKIIEKKQPVAFWCNPISGHNTLYWYLQNLGQGPELLIRYENEEAVDDSQLPKDRFSAERLKGVDSTLKIQPAELGDSAVYLCASSLDSSYNEQFFGPGTRLTVL.